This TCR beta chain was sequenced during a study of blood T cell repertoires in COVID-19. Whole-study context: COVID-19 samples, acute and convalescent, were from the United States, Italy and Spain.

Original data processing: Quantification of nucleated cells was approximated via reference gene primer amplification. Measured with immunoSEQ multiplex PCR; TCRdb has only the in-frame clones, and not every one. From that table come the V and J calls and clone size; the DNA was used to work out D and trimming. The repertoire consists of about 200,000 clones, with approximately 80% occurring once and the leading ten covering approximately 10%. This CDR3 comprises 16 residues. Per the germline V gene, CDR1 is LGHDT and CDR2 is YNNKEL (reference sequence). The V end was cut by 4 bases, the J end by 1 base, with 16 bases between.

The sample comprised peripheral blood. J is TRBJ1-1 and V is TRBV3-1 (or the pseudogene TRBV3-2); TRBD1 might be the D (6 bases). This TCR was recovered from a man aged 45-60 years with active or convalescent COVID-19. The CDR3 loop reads CASSRPRGIGNTEAFF. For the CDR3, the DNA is TGTGCCAGCAGCCGCCCGAGGGGGATAGGGAACACTGAAGCTTTCTTT.